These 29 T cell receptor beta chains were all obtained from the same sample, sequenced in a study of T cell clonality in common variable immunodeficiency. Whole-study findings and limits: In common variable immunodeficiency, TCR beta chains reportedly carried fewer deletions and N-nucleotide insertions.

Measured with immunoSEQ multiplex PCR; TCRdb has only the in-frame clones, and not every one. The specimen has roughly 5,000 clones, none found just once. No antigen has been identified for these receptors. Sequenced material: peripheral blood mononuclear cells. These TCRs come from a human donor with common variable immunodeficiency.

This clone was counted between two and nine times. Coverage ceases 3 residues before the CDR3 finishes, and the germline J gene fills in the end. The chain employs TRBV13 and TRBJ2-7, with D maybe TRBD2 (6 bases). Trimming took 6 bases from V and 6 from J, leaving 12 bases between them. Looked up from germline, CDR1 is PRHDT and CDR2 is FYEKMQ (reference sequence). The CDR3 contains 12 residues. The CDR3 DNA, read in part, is TGTGCCAGCAGTTTAACGGGGGTCGAG. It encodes CASSLTGVE. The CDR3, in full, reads CASSLTGVEQYF.

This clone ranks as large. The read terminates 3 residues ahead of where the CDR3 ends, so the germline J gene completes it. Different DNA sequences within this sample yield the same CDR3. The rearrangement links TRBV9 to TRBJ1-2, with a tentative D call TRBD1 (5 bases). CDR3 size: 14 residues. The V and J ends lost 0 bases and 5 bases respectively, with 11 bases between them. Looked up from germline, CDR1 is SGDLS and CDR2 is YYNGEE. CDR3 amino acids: CASSVGGGEYGYTF. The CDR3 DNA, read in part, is TGTGCCAGCAGCGTAGGAGGAGGGGAATATGGC. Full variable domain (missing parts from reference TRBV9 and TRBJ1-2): DSGVTQTPKHLITATGQRVTLRCSPRSGDLSVYWYQQSLDQGLQFLIQYYNGEERAKGNILERFSAQQFPDLHSELNLSSLELGDSALYFCASSVGGGEYGYTFGSGTRLTVV.

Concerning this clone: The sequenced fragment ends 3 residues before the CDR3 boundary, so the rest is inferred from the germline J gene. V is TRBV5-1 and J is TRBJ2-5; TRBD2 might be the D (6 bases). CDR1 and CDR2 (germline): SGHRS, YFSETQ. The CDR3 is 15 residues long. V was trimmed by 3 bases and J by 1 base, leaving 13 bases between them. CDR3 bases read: TGCGCCAGCAGCTGGATACTAGCTCCCCAAGAGACC. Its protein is CASSWILAPQET. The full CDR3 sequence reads CASSWILAPQETQYF. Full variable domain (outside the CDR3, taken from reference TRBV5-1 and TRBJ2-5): KAGVTQTPRYLIKTRGQQVTLSCSPISGHRSVSWYQQTPGQGLQFLFEYFSETQRNKGNFPGRFSGRQFSNSRSEMNVSTLELGDSALYLCASSWILAPQETQYFGPGTRLLVL.

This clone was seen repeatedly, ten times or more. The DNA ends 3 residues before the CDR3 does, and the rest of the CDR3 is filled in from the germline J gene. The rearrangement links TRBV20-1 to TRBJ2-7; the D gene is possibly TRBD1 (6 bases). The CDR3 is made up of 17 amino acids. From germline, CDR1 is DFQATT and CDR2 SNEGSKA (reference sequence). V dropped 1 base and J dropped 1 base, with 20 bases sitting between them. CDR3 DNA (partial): TGCAGTGCTAGAGTTTCAAGGCTTGAGGGGGTTTCCTACGAG. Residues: CSARVSRLEGVSYE. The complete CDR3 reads CSARVSRLEGVSYEQYF.

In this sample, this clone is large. This CDR3 is CSARPRLPSGEQFF. CDR3 DNA (partial): TGCAGTGCTAGACCTCGACTACCCTCCGGTGAG. This sequence joins TRBV20-1 and TRBJ2-1; D might be TRBD2 (5 bases). The sequenced fragment ends 3 residues before the CDR3 boundary, so the rest is inferred from the germline J gene. This CDR3 region has 14 residues. Germline V CDR1 and CDR2: DFQATT, SNEGSKA (reference sequence). Trimming removed 2 bases at V and 9 bases at J, with 17 bases between.

The sequenced part of the CDR3 DNA is TGTGCCAGCAGCTCAAATAGCGGGATCCCTTCCGAG. The encoded protein is CASSSNSGIPSE. The complete CDR3 reads CASSSNSGIPSEQYF. The chain recombines TRBV11-2 with TRBJ2-7, with TRBD2 identical over 8 bases. The read terminates 3 residues before the CDR3 end, so the remaining end is supplied by the germline J gene. CDR3 length equals 15 residues. CDR1 and CDR2 (germline): SGHAT, FQNNGV. The junction had 11 bases not matched to a gene; V was cut back by 4 bases and J by 6 bases.

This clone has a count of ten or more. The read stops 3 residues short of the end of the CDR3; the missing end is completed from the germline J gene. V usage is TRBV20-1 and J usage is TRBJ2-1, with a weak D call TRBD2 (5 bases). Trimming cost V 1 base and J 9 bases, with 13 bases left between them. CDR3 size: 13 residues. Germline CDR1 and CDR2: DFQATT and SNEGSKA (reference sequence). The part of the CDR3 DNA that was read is TGCAGTGCTAGAGCGGTGGCGGGTTTTGAG. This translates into CSARAVAGFE. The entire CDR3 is CSARAVAGFEQFF.

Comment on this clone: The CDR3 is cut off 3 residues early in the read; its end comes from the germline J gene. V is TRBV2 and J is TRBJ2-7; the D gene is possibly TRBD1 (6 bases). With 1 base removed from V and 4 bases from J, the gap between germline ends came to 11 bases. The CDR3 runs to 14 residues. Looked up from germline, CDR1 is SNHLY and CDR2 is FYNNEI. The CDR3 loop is CASSEEQGQYEQYF. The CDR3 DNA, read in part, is TGTGCCAGCAGTGAAGAGCAGGGGCAATACGAG.

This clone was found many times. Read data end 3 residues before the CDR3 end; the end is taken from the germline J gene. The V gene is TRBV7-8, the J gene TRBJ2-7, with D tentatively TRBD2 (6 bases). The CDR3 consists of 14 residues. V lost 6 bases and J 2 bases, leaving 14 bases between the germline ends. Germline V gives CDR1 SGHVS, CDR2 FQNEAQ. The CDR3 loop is CASRSTLAAYEQYF. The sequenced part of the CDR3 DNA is TGTGCCAGCAGATCAACCTTAGCGGCCTACGAG.

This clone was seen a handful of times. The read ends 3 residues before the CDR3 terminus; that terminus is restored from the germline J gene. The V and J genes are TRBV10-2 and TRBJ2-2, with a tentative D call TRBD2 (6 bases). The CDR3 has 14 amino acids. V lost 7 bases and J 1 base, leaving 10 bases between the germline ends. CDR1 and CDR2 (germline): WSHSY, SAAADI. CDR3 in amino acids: CASKKEGNTGELFF. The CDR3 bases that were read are TGCGCCAGCAAAAAGGAGGGGAACACCGGGGAG.

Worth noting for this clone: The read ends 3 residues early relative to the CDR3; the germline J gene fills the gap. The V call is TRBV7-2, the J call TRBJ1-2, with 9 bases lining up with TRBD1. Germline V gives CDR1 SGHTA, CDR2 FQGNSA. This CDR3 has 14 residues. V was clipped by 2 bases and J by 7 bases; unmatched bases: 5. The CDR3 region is CASSLRDRVRGYTF. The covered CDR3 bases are TGTGCCAGCAGCTTACGGGACAGGGTTCGTGGC. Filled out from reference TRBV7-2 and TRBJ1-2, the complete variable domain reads GAGVSQSPSNKVTEKGKDVELRCDPISGHTALYWYRQSLGQGLEFLIYFQGNSAPDKSGLPSDRFSAERTGGSVSTLTIQRTQQEDSAVYLCASSLRDRVRGYTFGSGTRLTVV.

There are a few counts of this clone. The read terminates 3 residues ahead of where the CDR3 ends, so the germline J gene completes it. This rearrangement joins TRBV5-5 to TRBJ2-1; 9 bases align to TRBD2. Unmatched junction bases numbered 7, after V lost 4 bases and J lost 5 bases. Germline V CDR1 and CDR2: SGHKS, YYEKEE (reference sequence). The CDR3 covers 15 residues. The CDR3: CASSLLAGRNNEQFF. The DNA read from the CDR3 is TGTGCCAGCAGCCTTCTAGCGGGACGAAACAATGAG.

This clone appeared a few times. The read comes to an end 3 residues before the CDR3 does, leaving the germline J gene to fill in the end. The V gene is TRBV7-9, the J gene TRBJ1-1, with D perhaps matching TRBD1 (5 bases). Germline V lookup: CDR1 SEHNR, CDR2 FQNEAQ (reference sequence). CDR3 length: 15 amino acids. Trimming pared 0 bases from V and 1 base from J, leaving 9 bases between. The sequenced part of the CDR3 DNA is TGTGCCAGCAGCTTAGCCGGGGGGGGGAACACTGAA. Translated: CASSLAGGGNTE. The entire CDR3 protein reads CASSLAGGGNTEAFF.

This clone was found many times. The CDR3 reads CASSVATGDNSPLHF. Partial CDR3 DNA: TGTGCCAGCAGCGTAGCGACAGGAGATAATTCACCC. The rearrangement links TRBV9 to TRBJ1-6; D might be TRBD1 (6 bases). The read ends 3 residues shy of where the CDR3 ends; the end is completed using the germline J gene. With 0 bases removed from V and 5 bases from J, the gap between germline ends came to 9 bases. Germline V gene data show CDR1 as SGDLS and CDR2 as YYNGEE. This CDR3 contains 15 residues.

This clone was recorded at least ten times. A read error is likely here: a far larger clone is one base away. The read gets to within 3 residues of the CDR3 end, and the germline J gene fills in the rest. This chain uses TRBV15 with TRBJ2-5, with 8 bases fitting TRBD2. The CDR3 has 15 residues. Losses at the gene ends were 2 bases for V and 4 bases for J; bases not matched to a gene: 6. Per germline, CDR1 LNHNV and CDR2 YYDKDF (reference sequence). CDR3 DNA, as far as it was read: TGTGCCACCAGCAGATTCTTAGCGGGGCGAGAGACC. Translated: CATSRFLAGRET. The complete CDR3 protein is CATSRFLAGRETQYF. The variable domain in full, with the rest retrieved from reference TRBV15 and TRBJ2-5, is DAMVIQNPRYQVTQFGKPVTLSCSQTLNHNVMYWYQQKSSQAPKLLFHYYDKDFNNEADTPDNFQSRRPNTSFCFLDIRSPGLGDTAMYLCATSRFLAGRETQYFGPGTRLLVL.

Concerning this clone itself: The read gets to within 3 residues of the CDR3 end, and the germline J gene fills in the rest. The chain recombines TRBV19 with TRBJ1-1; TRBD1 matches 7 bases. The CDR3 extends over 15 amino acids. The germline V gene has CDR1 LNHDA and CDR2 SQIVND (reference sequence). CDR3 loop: CASSTLQTGDFQAFF. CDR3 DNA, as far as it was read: TGTGCCAGTAGTACACTTCAAACAGGGGATTTTCAG.

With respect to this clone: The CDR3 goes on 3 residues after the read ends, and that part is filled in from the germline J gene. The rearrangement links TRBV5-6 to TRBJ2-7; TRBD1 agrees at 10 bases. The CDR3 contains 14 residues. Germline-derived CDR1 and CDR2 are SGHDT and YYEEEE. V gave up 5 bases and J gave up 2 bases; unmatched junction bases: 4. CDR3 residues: CASSSDRGPYEQYF. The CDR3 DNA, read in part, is TGTGCCAGCAGTTCAGACAGGGGGCCCTACGAG.

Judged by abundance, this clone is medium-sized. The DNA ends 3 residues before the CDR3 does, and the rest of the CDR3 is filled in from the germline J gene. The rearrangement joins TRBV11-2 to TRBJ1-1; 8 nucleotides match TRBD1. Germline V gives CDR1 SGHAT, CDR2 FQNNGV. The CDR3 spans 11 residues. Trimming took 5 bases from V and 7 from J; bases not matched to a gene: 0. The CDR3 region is CASSGTGEAFF. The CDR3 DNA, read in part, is TGTGCCAGCAGCGGGACAGGTGAA.

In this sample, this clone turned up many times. The covered CDR3 bases are TGTGCCAGTAGTTCTGGGCCAGGGAGGAACACCGGGGAG. It encodes CASSSGPGRNTGE. The entire CDR3 sequence reads CASSSGPGRNTGELFF. The V call is TRBV19, the J call TRBJ2-2, with D possibly called TRBD1 or TRBD2 (5 bases each). The read gets to within 3 residues of the CDR3 end, and the germline J gene fills in the rest. V was shortened by 5 bases and J by 1 base, with 14 bases between the two germline ends. The length of the CDR3 is 16 residues. Germline values: CDR1 LNHDA, CDR2 SQIVND (reference sequence). The full variable domain, rest sourced from reference TRBV19 and TRBJ2-2, is DGGITQSPKYLFRKEGQNVTLSCEQNLNHDAMYWYRQDPGQGLRLIYYSQIVNDFQKGDIAEGYSVSREKKESFPLTVTSAQKNPTAFYLCASSSGPGRNTGELFFGEGSRLTVL.

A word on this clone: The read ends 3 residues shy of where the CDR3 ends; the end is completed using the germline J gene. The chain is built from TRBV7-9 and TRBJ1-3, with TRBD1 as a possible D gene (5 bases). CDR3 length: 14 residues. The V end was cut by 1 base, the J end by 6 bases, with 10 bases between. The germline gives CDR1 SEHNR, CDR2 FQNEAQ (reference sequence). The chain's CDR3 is CASSLGGAENTIYF. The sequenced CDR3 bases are TGTGCCAGCAGCTTAGGTGGGGCGGAAAACACC. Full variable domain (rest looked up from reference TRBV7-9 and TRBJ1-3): DTGVSQNPRHKITKRGQNVTFRCDPISEHNRLYWYRQTLGQGPEFLTYFQNEAQLEKSRLLSDRFSAERPKGSFSTLEIQRTEQGDSAMYLCASSLGGAENTIYFGEGSWLTVV.

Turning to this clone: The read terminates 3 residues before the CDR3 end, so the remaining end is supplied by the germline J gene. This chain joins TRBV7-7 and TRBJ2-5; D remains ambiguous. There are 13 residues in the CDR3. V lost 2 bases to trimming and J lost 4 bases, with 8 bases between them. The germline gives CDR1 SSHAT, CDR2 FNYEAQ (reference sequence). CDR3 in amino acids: CASSLNPGETQYF. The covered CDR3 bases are TGTGCCAGCAGCTTAAATCCAGGAGAGACC. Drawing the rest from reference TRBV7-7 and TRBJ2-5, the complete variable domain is GAGVSQSPRYKVTKRGQDVTLRCDPISSHATLYWYQQALGQGPEFLTYFNYEAQPDKSGLPSDRFSAERPEGSISTLTIQRTEQRDSAMYRCASSLNPGETQYFGPGTRLLVL.

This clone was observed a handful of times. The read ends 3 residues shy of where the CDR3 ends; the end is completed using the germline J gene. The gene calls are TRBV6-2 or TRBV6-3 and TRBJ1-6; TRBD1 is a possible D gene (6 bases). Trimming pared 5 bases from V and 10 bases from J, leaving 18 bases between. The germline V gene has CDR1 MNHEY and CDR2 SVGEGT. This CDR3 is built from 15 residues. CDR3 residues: CASSRTTGIYSPLHF. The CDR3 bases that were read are TGTGCCAGCAGTCGAACGACAGGAATCTACTCACCC.

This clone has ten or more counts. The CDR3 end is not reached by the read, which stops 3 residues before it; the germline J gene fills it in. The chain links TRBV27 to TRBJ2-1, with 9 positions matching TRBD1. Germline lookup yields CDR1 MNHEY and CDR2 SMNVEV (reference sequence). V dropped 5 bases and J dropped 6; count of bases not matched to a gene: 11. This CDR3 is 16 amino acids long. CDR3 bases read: TGTGCCAGCAGTAGGGTGGGGACAGGGTTCCCCAATGAG. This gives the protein CASSRVGTGFPNE. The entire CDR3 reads CASSRVGTGFPNEQFF.

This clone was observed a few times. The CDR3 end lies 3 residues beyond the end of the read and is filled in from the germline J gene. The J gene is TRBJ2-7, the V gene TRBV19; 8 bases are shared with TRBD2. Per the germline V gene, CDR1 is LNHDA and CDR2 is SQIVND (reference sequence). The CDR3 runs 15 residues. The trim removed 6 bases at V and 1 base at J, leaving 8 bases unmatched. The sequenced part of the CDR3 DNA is TGTGCCAGTAGCCATCGGGGGGGAGTATCCTACGAG. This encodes CASSHRGGVSYE. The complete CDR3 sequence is CASSHRGGVSYEQYF. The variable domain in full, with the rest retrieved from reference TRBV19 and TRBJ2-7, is DGGITQSPKYLFRKEGQNVTLSCEQNLNHDAMYWYRQDPGQGLRLIYYSQIVNDFQKGDIAEGYSVSREKKESFPLTVTSAQKNPTAFYLCASSHRGGVSYEQYFGPGTRLTVT.

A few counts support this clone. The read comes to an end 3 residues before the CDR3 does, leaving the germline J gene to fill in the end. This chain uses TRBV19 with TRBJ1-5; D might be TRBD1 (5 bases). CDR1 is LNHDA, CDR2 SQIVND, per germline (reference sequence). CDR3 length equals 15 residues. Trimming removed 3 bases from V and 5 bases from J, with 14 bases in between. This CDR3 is CASSIAGDNYQPQHF. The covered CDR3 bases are TGTGCCAGTAGTATCGCGGGGGATAACTATCAGCCC.

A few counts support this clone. CDR3 DNA, as far as it was read: TGTGCCAGCAGACCCGACTCCCCTGGGTATGAG. Its protein is CASRPDSPGYE. The CDR3 reads in full as CASRPDSPGYEQFF. The chain carries TRBV6-2 or TRBV6-3 and TRBJ2-1; the D is unclear. The CDR3 end lies 3 residues beyond the end of the read and is filled in from the germline J gene. The CDR3 has 14 residues. The germline V gene has CDR1 MNHEY and CDR2 SVGEGT. Trimming stripped 6 bases from V and 8 bases from J, with 17 bases between.

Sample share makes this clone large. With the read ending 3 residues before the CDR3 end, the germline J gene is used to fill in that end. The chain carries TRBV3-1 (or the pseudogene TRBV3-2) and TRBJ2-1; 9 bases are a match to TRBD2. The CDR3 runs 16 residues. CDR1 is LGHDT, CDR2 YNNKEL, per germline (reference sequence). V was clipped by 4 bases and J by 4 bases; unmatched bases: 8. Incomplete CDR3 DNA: TGTGCCAGCAGCCCTCGCTGGCGGGGGGGTTACAATGAG. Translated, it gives CASSPRWRGGYNE. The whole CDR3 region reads CASSPRWRGGYNEQFF.

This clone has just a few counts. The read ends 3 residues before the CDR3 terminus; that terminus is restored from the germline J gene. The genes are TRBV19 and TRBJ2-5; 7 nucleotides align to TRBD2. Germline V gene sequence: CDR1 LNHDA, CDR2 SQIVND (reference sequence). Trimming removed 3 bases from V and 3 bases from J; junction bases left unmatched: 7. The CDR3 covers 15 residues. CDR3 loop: CASSITGTSEETQYF. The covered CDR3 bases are TGTGCCAGTAGTATCACCGGAACTAGCGAAGAGACC.

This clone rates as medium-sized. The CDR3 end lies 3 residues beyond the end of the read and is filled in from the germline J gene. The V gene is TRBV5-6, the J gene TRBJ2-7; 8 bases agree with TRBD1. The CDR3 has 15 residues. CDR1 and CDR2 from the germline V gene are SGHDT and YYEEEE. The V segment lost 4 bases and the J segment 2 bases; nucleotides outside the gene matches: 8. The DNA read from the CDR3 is TGTGCCAGCAGCCATGGACAGGGTGCCCCCTACGAG. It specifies CASSHGQGAPYE. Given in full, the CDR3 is CASSHGQGAPYEQYF.